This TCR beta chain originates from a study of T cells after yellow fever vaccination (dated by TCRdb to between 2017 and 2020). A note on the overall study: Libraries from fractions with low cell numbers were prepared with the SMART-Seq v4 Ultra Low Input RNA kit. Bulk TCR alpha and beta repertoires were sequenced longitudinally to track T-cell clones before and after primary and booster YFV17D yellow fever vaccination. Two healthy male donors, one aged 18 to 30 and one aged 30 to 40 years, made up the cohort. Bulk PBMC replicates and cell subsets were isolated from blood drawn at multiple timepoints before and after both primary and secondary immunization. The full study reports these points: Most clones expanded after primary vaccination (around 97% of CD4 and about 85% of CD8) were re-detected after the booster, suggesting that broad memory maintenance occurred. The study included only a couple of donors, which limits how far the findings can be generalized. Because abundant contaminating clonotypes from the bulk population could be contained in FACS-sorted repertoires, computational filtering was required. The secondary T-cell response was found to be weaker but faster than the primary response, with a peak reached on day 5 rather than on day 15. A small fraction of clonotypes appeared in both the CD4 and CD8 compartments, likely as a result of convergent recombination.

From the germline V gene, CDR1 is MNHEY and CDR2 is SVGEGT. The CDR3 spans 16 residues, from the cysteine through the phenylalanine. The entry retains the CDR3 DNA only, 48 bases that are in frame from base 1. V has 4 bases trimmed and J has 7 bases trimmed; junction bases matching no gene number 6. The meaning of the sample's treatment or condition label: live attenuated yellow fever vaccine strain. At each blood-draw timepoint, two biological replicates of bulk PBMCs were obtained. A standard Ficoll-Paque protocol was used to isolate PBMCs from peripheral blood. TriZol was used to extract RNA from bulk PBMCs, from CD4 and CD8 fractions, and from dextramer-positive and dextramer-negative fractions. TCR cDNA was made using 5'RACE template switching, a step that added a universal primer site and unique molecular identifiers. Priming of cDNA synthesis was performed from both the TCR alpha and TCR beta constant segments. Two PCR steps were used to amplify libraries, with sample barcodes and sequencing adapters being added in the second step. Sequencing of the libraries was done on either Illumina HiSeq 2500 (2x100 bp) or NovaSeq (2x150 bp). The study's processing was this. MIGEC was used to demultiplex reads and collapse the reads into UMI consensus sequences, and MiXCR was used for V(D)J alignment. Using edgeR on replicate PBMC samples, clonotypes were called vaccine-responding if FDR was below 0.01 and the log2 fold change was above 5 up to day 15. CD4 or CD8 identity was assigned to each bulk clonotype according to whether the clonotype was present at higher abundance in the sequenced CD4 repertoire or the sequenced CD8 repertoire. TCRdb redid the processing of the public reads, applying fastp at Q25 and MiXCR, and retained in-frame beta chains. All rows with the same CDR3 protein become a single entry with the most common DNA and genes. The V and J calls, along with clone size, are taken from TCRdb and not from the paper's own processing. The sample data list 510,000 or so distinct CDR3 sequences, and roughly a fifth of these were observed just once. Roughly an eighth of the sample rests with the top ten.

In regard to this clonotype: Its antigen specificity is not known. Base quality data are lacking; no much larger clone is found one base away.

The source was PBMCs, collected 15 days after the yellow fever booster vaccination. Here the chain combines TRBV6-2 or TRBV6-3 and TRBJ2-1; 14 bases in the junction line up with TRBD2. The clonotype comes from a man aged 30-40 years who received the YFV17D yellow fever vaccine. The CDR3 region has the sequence CASSSGGLAGVNEQFF. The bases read TGTGCCAGCAGTTCGGGGGGACTAGCGGGAGTAAATGAGCAGTTCTTC.